This TCR beta chain was retrieved from a study of OX40 agonist ivuxolimab in advanced cancers. The protocol was immunoSEQ multiplex PCR, while the TCRdb copy is restricted to in-frame clones and leaves out a portion. Of about 37,000 clones in the sample, around 73% were seen once. From germline, CDR1 is MDHEN and CDR2 SYDVKM. V was cut by 6 bases and J by 5 bases, with 5 bases left in between. The CDR3 extends over 11 amino acids. The sample in question was CD4+ or CD8+ T cells sorted from blood, obtained in a trial of the OX40 agonist ivuxolimab. This chain links TRBV28 with TRBJ1-5; D is uncertain. The sequence was obtained from an adult with an advanced solid tumor such as melanoma, head and neck, liver or kidney cancer. CDR3 residues: CASRQDQPQHF. The DNA of the CDR3 is TGTGCCAGCAGGCAAGATCAGCCCCAGCATTTT. Variable domain in full (rest from reference TRBV28 and TRBJ1-5): DVKVTQSSRYLVKRTGEKVFLECVQDMDHENMFWYRQDPGLGLRLIYFSYDVKMKEKGDIPEGYSVSREKKERFSLILESASTNQTSMYLCASRQDQPQHFGDGTRLSIL.